The next 9 T cell receptor beta chains were all read from a single sample in a study of T cells in Graves' hyperthyroidism and ophthalmopathy. Template material for amplifying TCR beta CDR3 regions consisted of RNA transcripts. The TCR CDR3 was amplified in a first-round RT-PCR using the HTBI primer set. In TCRdb, the multiplex PCR reads were re-called with MiXCR into one record per CDR3 protein. The data hold fewer than 450,000 distinct CDR3 sequences, with 15% to 20% observed a single time. The specimen sequenced was blood. Receptors originate from a man between 18 and 29 years old with Graves' ophthalmopathy.

The rearrangement uses TRBV29-1 and TRBJ2-5, with a weak D call TRBD1 (6 bases). V was pared by 2 bases and J by 5 bases, with 9 bases between. CDR1 and CDR2 (germline): SQVTM, ANQGSEA. The CDR3 has 12 amino acids. As DNA, the CDR3 is TGCAGCGTTGAATACAGGGAGGAGACCCAGTACTTC. This gives the protein CSVEYREETQYF.

This clonotype was seen at least ten times. This chain links TRBV5-8 with TRBJ1-6, with D maybe TRBD1 (6 bases). The CDR3 spans 15 residues. Trimming removed 3 bases from V and 2 bases from J, with 9 bases in between. Germline V gene lookup returns CDR1 SGHTS and CDR2 YDEGEE. The CDR3 loop is CASSSRDTYNSPLHF. The CDR3 bases are TGTGCCAGCAGCTCCCGGGACACCTATAATTCACCCCTCCACTTT. Together with reference TRBV5-8 and TRBJ1-6, the CDR3 gives the full variable domain: EAGVTQSPTHLIKTRGQQATLRCSPISGHTSVYWYQQALGLGLQFLLWYDEGEERNRGNFPPRFSGRQFPNYSSELNVNALELEDSALYLCASSSRDTYNSPLHFGNGTRLTVT.

V gene TRBV7-2 combines with J gene TRBJ1-3; D is unresolved. CDR1 is SGHTA and CDR2 is FQGNSA in the germline V gene. CDR3 length: 15 residues. Trimming cost V 3 bases and J 0 bases, with 9 bases left between them. CDR3 sequence reads: CASSLVTHSGNTIYF. CDR3 in DNA: TGTGCCAGCAGCTTGGTAACCCACTCTGGAAACACCATATATTTT. The variable domain in full, completed from reference TRBV7-2 and TRBJ1-3, reads GAGVSQSPSNKVTEKGKDVELRCDPISGHTALYWYRQSLGQGLEFLIYFQGNSAPDKSGLPSDRFSAERTGGSVSTLTIQRTQQEDSAVYLCASSLVTHSGNTIYFGEGSWLTVV.

This chain connects TRBV5-1 to TRBJ2-3; D could derive from TRBD1 or TRBD2 (5 bases each). Looked up from germline, CDR1 is SGHRS and CDR2 is YFSETQ. V was shortened by 2 bases and J by 6 bases, with 10 bases between the two germline ends. This CDR3 is 13 amino acids long. The CDR3 region has the DNA TGCGCCAGCAGCTTCCATGGGGACGATACGCAGTATTTT. Translated: CASSFHGDDTQYF.

There are a few counts of this clonotype. The chain links TRBV9 to TRBJ1-2, with TRBD1 as a possible D gene (6 bases). V was shortened by 0 bases and J by 5 bases, with 17 bases between the two germline ends. The germline gives CDR1 SGDLS, CDR2 YYNGEE. This CDR3 is built from 16 residues. CDR3 DNA: TGTGCCAGCAGCGTAGGGACAGCTCTCCAAGCGTATGGCTACACCTTC. As protein: CASSVGTALQAYGYTF.

This clonotype occurred many times. The genes are TRBV13 and TRBJ1-1; 7 bases fit TRBD1. CDR3 length equals 14 residues. The germline gives CDR1 PRHDT, CDR2 FYEKMQ (reference sequence). The ends lost 6 bases at V and 5 bases at J; junction bases unmatched: 9. The DNA for the CDR3 is TGTGCCAGCAGACTCGGACAGGTTGTTACTGAAGCTTTCTTT. Translated: CASRLGQVVTEAFF.

The chain couples TRBV28 to TRBJ2-5; 7 nucleotides match TRBD1. Germline CDR1 and CDR2: MDHEN and SYDVKM. The CDR3 has 15 amino acids. The V gene end was trimmed by 8 bases and the J gene end by 4 bases; junction bases not matched to a gene: 13. CDR3 in DNA: TGTGCCAGCCACGACCCCGCCACAGGGGCAGAGACCCAGTACTTC. It encodes CASHDPATGAETQYF. Filled out from reference TRBV28 and TRBJ2-5, the complete variable domain reads DVKVTQSSRYLVKRTGEKVFLECVQDMDHENMFWYRQDPGLGLRLIYFSYDVKMKEKGDIPEGYSVSREKKERFSLILESASTNQTSMYLCASHDPATGAETQYFGPGTRLLVL.

This clonotype was seen many times. This chain links TRBV12-3 or TRBV12-4 with TRBJ1-1, with D possibly TRBD1 on 6 matching bases. The V and J ends lost 0 bases and 6 bases respectively, with 11 bases between them. The CDR3 sequence is 14 residues long. The CDR3 is CASSLAGQPSEAFF. CDR3 DNA sequence: TGTGCCAGCAGTTTAGCCGGACAGCCTTCTGAAGCTTTCTTT.

The chain recombines TRBV29-1 with TRBJ1-4; D is ambiguous. Germline lookup yields CDR1 SQVTM and CDR2 ANQGSEA. CDR3 length: 12 residues. The DNA of the CDR3 is TGCAGTGCTTGGACTGCCAATGAAAAACTGTTTTTT. Its protein product is CSAWTANEKLFF.